This entry features one T cell receptor beta chain sequence. This clone was seen a handful of times. What this receptor recognizes is not known. Qualities for individual bases were not recorded, and no much larger clone is one base off. Including the terminal cysteine and phenylalanine, the CDR3 comprises 13 residues. The kept DNA is CDR3 alone, 39 bases in frame from the first base. Relative to germline, V is missing 6 bases and J is missing 3 bases, with 2 bases of the junction outside any gene match. As encoded in the germline V gene (reference sequence), CDR1 is LNHDA while CDR2 is SQIVND. Each donor gave one peripheral blood draw, averaging approximately 120 mL, which was collected into heparinised tubes. Using a panel that included CD45RO, CCR7, CD25, CD127, CD95 and CD27, naive, central memory, regulatory and stem cell-like memory CD4+ T cells were sorted on a BD FACSAria II. A purity above 98% was achieved for all sorted populations. Right away, PBMCs were isolated by Lymphoprep density gradient centrifugation and were stained directly, with no culture step. So that batch effects would be minimized, each experiment stained and sorted samples in pairs, pairing one healthy donor with one patient.

This entry belongs to a study of beta chain features in type 1 diabetes (dated by TCRdb to the late 2010s). About the full investigation: Patients and healthy donors did not differ in mean age, gender distribution, total cell number or subset yield. A total of 90 million to 120 million sorted cells were examined across all samples, and a strong correlation was observed between cell number per subset and RNA yield. The study compared TCRB repertoires of sorted circulating CD4+ T cell subsets between recently diagnosed type 1 diabetes patients and matched healthy donors. Naive and central memory subsets were obtained from all 30 or so donors, but regulatory and stem cell-like memory subsets were isolated from only 8 patients and roughly eight healthy donors. The research as a whole found: Sequencing cDNA rather than genomic DNA could over-represent highly expressing activated cells, although activation and CD3 levels did not differ between groups. Patients with type 1 diabetes made fewer insertions and deleted more nucleotides at VDJ recombination sites, implying thymic rearrangement abnormalities. Naive, central memory and regulatory TCRB repertoires appeared more similar among patients than among healthy donors. PCR might favor shorter templates, but patient and control samples were amplified and corrected together, so any skew would affect both groups equally. Only small numbers of individuals were included in the HLA sub-analyses, which left unresolved whether HLA type had any influence on TCRB rearrangement. In all four CD4+ subsets, TCRB CDR3 length was moderately but significantly shorter in type 1 diabetes patients.

The entire isolated RNA was reverse transcribed using the High Capacity cDNA Reverse Transcription Kit, and thus expressed TCRB transcripts were sequenced. Naive, central memory and regulatory T cell samples underwent deep immunoSEQ sequencing, averaging about 3.5 million total reads per sample. Sorted cells were lysed in RLT buffer and RNA was extracted with DNase-treated RNeasy Micro or Mini kits, depending on cell number. Each cell subset was processed separately to prevent cross-contamination, with patient and healthy donor samples processed together. The immunoSEQ multiplex PCR was used to amplify TCRB sequences from cDNA, generating 87-bp fragments that spanned the CDR3 region. Sequencing of the amplicons was done on the Illumina HiSeq platform. Processing in the source paper ran as follows. Synthetic template baselines were used to correct PCR bias computationally, reads within Hamming distance 2 were collapsed together, and singletons that could not be merged were discarded. Reads were aligned against IMGT so that V, D and J genes, CDR3 length and insertions or deletions at six rearrangement sites could be assigned. Within each subset, clonotype counts were normalized to the number of sorted cells before true diversity and Gini coefficients were calculated with the tcR R package. The overlap coefficient, calculated on TCRB nucleotide sequences, was used to quantify repertoire sharing. Out-of-frame TCRB sequences from naive cells were analyzed to stand in for the pre-selection repertoire. The clones in this table, taken by TCRdb from immuneACCESS, are in-frame only. Not every clone is retained; where verified, under half of the shortfall comes from an unresolved V gene, and the cause of the rest is unknown. Clone size and V and J calls were adopted from that table, with D and trimming inferred from the DNA. The sample table shows approximately 150,000 clones, and around 9.3% are seen once. The ten top clones hold 1.3% of the sample.

Recombination connected TRBV19 to TRBJ1-5, with 7 junctional bases fitting TRBD1. Sequences were obtained from naive CD4+ T cells from blood. What the cell subset or site label conveys for this sample: true naive CD4+ T cells. This sequence was found in a man aged 18 to 30 in good health. The DNA sequence follows: TGTGCCAGTAGCGACAGGGCCAATCAGCCCCAGCATTTT. Translation gives CASSDRANQPQHF.